This entry lists 6 T cell receptor beta chains sequenced from one sample in a study of beta chain features in type 1 diabetes. Study findings and constraints: Significant though moderate, a shortening of TCRB CDR3s appeared in all four CD4+ subsets of Type 1 diabetes patients.

Their cognate antigens are unknown. Reverse transcription of all isolated RNA meant that expressed TCRB transcripts were sequenced. Sequenced by immunoSEQ multiplex PCR; TCRdb stores in-frame clones only, minus some. This table has about 99,000 clones, approximately 30% appearing once. The sequencing input was central memory CD4+ T cells from blood. The receptors originated from a woman aged 18 to 35 with type 1 diabetes.

This clone has a handful of counts. The J gene is TRBJ2-1, the V gene TRBV7-8; 7 positions agree with TRBD1. The CDR3 spans 16 residues. V lost 1 base to trimming and J lost 4 bases; unmatched junction nucleotides: 7. Per the germline V gene, CDR1 is SGHVS and CDR2 is FQNEAQ. The CDR3 region has the DNA TGTGCCAGCAGCTTAGAAGGGACAGCCCTATACAATGAGCAGTTCTTC. It is translated as CASSLEGTALYNEQFF.

This clone has only a few counts. V and J are TRBV5-1 and TRBJ1-1; tentative D call: TRBD1 (6 bases). V shed 0 bases and J shed 5 bases, with 14 bases lying between them. Germline lookup yields CDR1 SGHRS and CDR2 YFSETQ. This CDR3 spans 15 amino acids. This chain's CDR3 is CASSLASGARTEAFF. In DNA form, the CDR3 reads TGCGCCAGCAGCTTGGCATCAGGGGCTCGGACTGAAGCTTTCTTT.

The V call is TRBV18, the J call TRBJ2-2, with D perhaps TRBD1 (5 bases). V was shortened by 4 bases and J by 1 base, with 10 bases between the two germline ends. This CDR3 is built from 15 residues. The V gene's germline CDR1 is KGHSH and CDR2 LQKENI. For the CDR3, the DNA is TGTGCCAGCTCACTACGACAGAAGAACACCGGGGAGCTGTTTTTT. Residues: CASSLRQKNTGELFF.

This rearrangement joins TRBV11-2 to TRBJ2-3; D might be TRBD1 (5 bases). V lost 2 bases and J lost 2, with 8 bases in between. This CDR3 is 14 amino acids long. Germline V gene lookup returns CDR1 SGHAT and CDR2 FQNNGV. Here the CDR3 DNA reads TGTGCCAGCAGCTTACAGGGATTCACAGATACGCAGTATTTT. Its protein is CASSLQGFTDTQYF.

This clone was recorded once. The rearrangement uses TRBV4-1 and TRBJ2-5; 10 nucleotides match TRBD1. The CDR3 is 16 amino acids. V dropped 4 bases and J dropped 5; count of bases not matched to a gene: 10. Germline CDR1 is MGHRA and CDR2 is YSYEKL. The CDR3 protein is CASSRTGGPPQETQYF. CDR3 DNA: TGCGCCAGCAGCCGGACAGGGGGTCCCCCGCAGGAGACCCAGTACTTC.

This chain connects TRBV5-1 to TRBJ2-1; 9 bases fit TRBD2. Germline V gene data show CDR1 as SGHRS and CDR2 as YFSETQ. The CDR3 length is 16 residues. V was pared by 0 bases and J by 7 bases, with 8 bases of the junction left unmatched. CDR3 sequence: CASSLETSGGGNEQFF. The CDR3 nucleotides are TGCGCCAGCAGCTTGGAGACTAGCGGAGGCGGAAATGAGCAGTTCTTC.